This is a list of T cell receptor beta chains from one sample in a study of T cell changes during pregnancy in multiple sclerosis. The protocol was immunoSEQ multiplex PCR, while the TCRdb copy is restricted to in-frame clones and leaves out a portion. The sample lists some 80,000 clones; roughly 90% were seen once. The material was peripheral blood, obtained in the first trimester of pregnancy. Receptors originate from a female donor in good health, enrolled as a control in a pregnancy study. CDR3s leave out the opening cysteine and the closing phenylalanine or tryptophan. The D gene is left open where the match is weak.

>TRBD1|TRBJ1-2|TRBV7-2
ASSNLGQPRVYGYT
>TRBD1|TRBJ2-2|TRBV6-1
ASSVWGQGSGELF
>-|TRBJ1-5|TRBV28
ASKPTGKGSNQPQH
>-|TRBJ1-2|TRBV18
ASSPRWTDSYGYT
>-|TRBJ1-3|TRBV9
ASSVGRVSGNTIY
>-|TRBJ1-1|TRBV7-9
ASTQESRDTEAF
>-|TRBJ1-2|TRBV5-4
ASSSAGYGYT
>-|TRBJ2-7|TRBV28
ASSLVAGLYEQY
>-|TRBJ1-3|TRBV6-6
ASSYQGRNTIY
>-|TRBJ1-3|TRBV6-1
ATHSSGNTIY
>TRBD2|TRBJ2-2|TRBV4-1
ASSQGSTSGANTGELF
>TRBD2|TRBJ2-2|TRBV29-1
SVMTSGATGELF
>TRBD1|TRBJ1-2|TRBV6-1
ASSETGERGYT
>-|TRBJ2-2|TRBV4-1
ASSQSNRDTGELF
>TRBD2|TRBJ2-3|TRBV5-4
ASSAGLAGPTDTQY
>-|TRBJ1-6|TRBV12-5
ASGLVLQGQMNSPLH
>-|TRBJ2-2|TRBV14
ASSQEETAVLSGELF
>TRBD2|TRBJ2-1|TRBV9
ASSVLLAGVNNEQF
>-|TRBJ2-1|TRBV2
ASRGVGDNEQF
>-|TRBJ1-1|TRBV30
AWMEPLRQHTEAF
>TRBD1|TRBJ1-2|TRBV14
ASSRSGTGYGYT
>-|TRBJ2-7|TRBV9
ASSVGPSRMDEQY
>-|TRBJ1-2|TRBV6-5
ASSYSMIGGNGYT
>-|TRBJ1-5|TRBV28
ASGGTGVWQPQH
>TRBD1|TRBJ2-7|TRBV4-3
ASSQVRDRPYEQY
>-|TRBJ2-7|TRBV28
ASSLVQGIIYEQY
>-|TRBJ2-2|TRBV7-9
ASSLGRVEAGELF
>TRBD1|TRBJ1-2|TRBV19
ASRTSGTGGNYGYT
>-|TRBJ2-2|TRBV7-9
ASSFSGTGFNTGELF
>TRBD1|TRBJ1-3|TRBV2
ASSELRGPGNTIY
>TRBD1|TRBJ2-7|TRBV5-5
ASSLAVLRGSYEQY
>TRBD2|TRBJ2-5|TRBV28
ASSLGKASGIQETQY
>-|TRBJ2-5|TRBV11-3
ASSSNQGTQY
>TRBD2|TRBJ2-1|TRBV6-4
ASSKSGGAGNEQF
>-|TRBJ2-2|TRBV6-1
AAKRRGNTGELF
>-|TRBJ2-7|TRBV5-1
ASSLETGSEQY
>TRBD1|TRBJ2-7|TRBV5-1
ASSLGQGSYEQY
>-|TRBJ1-6|TRBV15
ATAKESYNSPLH
>-|TRBJ1-2|TRBV9
ASSALQDPVRTSGGYT
>-|TRBJ1-5|TRBV7-2
ASSLRGSYSNQPQH
>-|TRBJ1-5|TRBV7-8
ASSLSRTVSNQPQH
>TRBD1|TRBJ2-7|TRBV6-1
ASSAGTGFNEQY
>TRBD1|TRBJ1-2|TRBV14
ASSFRQGDGYT
>TRBD2|TRBJ2-1|TRBV7-2
ASSLEGTSGRYYNEQF
>-|TRBJ1-5|TRBV6-5
ASSPTGLGNQPQH
>TRBD2|TRBJ2-7|TRBV18
ASSPGLAYEQY
>-|TRBJ1-2|TRBV19
ASSIDRGYGYT
>-|TRBJ1-2|TRBV2
AIPLSHFHANYGYT
>TRBD1|TRBJ2-3|TRBV5-1
ASSRTGTGQTDTQY
>TRBD1|TRBJ1-2|TRBV27
ASSLFGHRQGFYGYT
>-|TRBJ2-7|TRBV6-4
ASSPKPGEAYEQY
>-|TRBJ1-2|TRBV18
ASSPREGYYGYT